The 32 T cell receptor beta chains below come from one sample, sequenced in a study of regulatory T cells in long-lasting Graves disease. Time point: newly diagnosed GD, antithyroid drugs for less than 3 months. RNA extracted from PBMCs served as the sequencing template. CDR3-region Arm-PCR and iRepertoire HTBI primers produced the TCR beta libraries. TCRdb redid the calling of the multiplex PCR reads with MiXCR, one entry per CDR3 protein. The table lists hundreds of thousands of distinct CDR3 sequences, under 20% of them singletons. Sequences were derived from peripheral blood mononuclear cells (PBMCs), sampled at new diagnosis, from a patient treated with antithyroid drugs. The receptors derive from a female donor with Graves disease.

The chain has TRBV19 and TRBJ2-2; 7 positions agree with TRBD2. J was trimmed by 0 bases and V by 6 bases; bases with no gene match: 7. The CDR3 consists of 16 residues. CDR1 and CDR2 from the germline V gene are LNHDA and SQIVND (reference sequence). CDR3 region: CASSRIAGANTGELFF. Written as DNA, the CDR3 is TGTGCCAGTAGCCGTATCGCGGGAGCGAACACCGGGGAGCTGTTTTTT.

Details on this clonotype: A much larger clone is a single base away; this may be a read error. This chain uses TRBV24-1 with TRBJ2-1, with 8 bases that match TRBD2. Germline V gene lookup returns CDR1 KGHDR and CDR2 SFDVKD. V trimming: 6 bases; J trimming: 13 bases; junction bases outside the gene matches: 16. This CDR3 comprises 15 residues. In DNA, the CDR3 is TGTGCCACCAGTAAGGCAACGGGAGGGGAAGAGACCCAGTTCTTC. Translating it yields CATSKATGGEETQFF.

This clonotype was seen repeatedly, ten times or more. This rearrangement joins TRBV20-1 to TRBJ2-1, with a possible D match to TRBD2 (6 bases). CDR3 length equals 12 residues. V was cut by 3 bases and J by 10 bases, with 13 bases left in between. Germline CDR1 reads DFQATT; CDR2 reads SNEGSKA (reference sequence). CDR3 amino acids: CSARKGSGEQFF. The DNA for the CDR3 is TGCAGTGCTAGGAAAGGGAGCGGGGAGCAGTTCTTC.

This clonotype appeared a single time. The rearrangement joins TRBV4-2 to TRBJ2-7; D may be TRBD1 or TRBD2 (5 bases each). The germline V and J ends were trimmed by 2 bases and 3 bases, with 14 bases remaining between them. Germline-derived CDR1 and CDR2 are LGHNA and YNFKEQ. This CDR3 is 15 amino acids long. The CDR3 region is CASSQQSGTDYEQYF. The CDR3 bases are TGTGCCAGCAGCCAACAATCCGGGACGGACTACGAGCAGTACTTC.

As to this clonotype: It may be a read error: a sequence one base away is much more abundant. CDR3 sequence (DNA): TGTGCCGGCAGTCGCTCCCTCTTGACAGGGCGACTAAGCTCCTACGAGCAGTACTTC. Translation: CAGSRSLLTGRLSSYEQYF. This rearrangement joins TRBV2 to TRBJ2-7, with 7 bases identical to TRBD1. Germline values: CDR1 SNHLY, CDR2 FYNNEI. This CDR3 has 19 residues.

This clonotype has a count of ten or more. The V gene is TRBV12-3 or TRBV12-4, the J gene TRBJ2-7; D gene uncertain. This CDR3 has 11 amino acids. The V end was cut by 0 bases, the J end by 5 bases, with 2 bases between. The CDR3 protein is CASSLANEQYF. The CDR3, as DNA: TGTGCCAGCAGTTTAGCCAACGAGCAGTACTTC.

A few counts support this clonotype. The chain joins TRBV5-4 to TRBJ2-7; the match to TRBD2 covers 9 bases. Germline CDR1 reads SGHNT; CDR2 reads YYREEE (reference sequence). The CDR3 runs 15 residues. V was pared by 2 bases and J by 1 base, with 4 bases of the junction left unmatched. The DNA for the CDR3 is TGTGCCAGCAGCTTCCATAGCGGGAGATCCTACGAGCAGTACTTC. Residues: CASSFHSGRSYEQYF.

This clonotype was observed a handful of times. This CDR3 is CASRLGYSNQPQHF. The CDR3 bases are TGTGCCAGCAGGCTTGGGTATAGCAATCAGCCCCAGCATTTT. J is TRBJ1-5 and V is TRBV6-1; D uncertain. Germline lookup yields CDR1 MNHNS and CDR2 SASEGT. The CDR3 consists of 14 residues. V lost 6 bases to trimming and J lost 0 bases, with 9 bases between them.

The rearrangement joins TRBV7-3 to TRBJ2-1; maybe TRBD2 (7 bases). V lost 4 bases and J lost 1, with 26 bases in between. This CDR3 is built from 20 residues. Germline CDR1 is SGHTA and CDR2 is FQGTGA. CDR3: CASSSTRGSGVQGSYNEQFF. CDR3 in DNA: TGTGCCAGCAGCTCAACGCGGGGGTCAGGGGTGCAGGGGTCCTACAATGAGCAGTTCTTC.

The chain has TRBV28 and TRBJ2-7; no definite D call. This CDR3 region has 15 residues. Per germline, CDR1 MDHEN and CDR2 SYDVKM. Trimming took 8 bases from V and 4 from J, leaving 21 bases between them. In DNA, the CDR3 is TGTGCCAGCCACCGCCCGATGGGCAGGAGTTACGAGCAGTACTTC. This encodes CASHRPMGRSYEQYF.

CDR3 amino acids: CASSHGNEAFF. As DNA, the CDR3 is TGTGCCAGCAGTCACGGCAATGAAGCTTTCTTT. The chain has TRBV25-1 and TRBJ1-1; D unresolved. Trimming left V 5 bases short and J 7 bases short, with 8 bases between. Germline values: CDR1 MGHDK, CDR2 SYGVNS. This CDR3 is 11 amino acids long.

The table lists this clonotype with many counts. CDR3 sequence (DNA): TGTGCCAGCAGTCGGGGTTTTGGCACTGAAGCTTTCTTT. Translating it yields CASSRGFGTEAFF. The chain links TRBV28 to TRBJ1-1; no reliable D call. This CDR3 is 13 amino acids long. In germline, CDR1 is MDHEN, CDR2 SYDVKM. With 5 bases removed from V and 4 bases from J, the gap between germline ends came to 11 bases.

This clonotype has a handful of counts. The rearrangement links TRBV5-4 to TRBJ2-1; tentatively, D is TRBD2 (5 bases). The CDR3 has 14 amino acids. The germline V gene encodes CDR1 SGHNT and CDR2 YYREEE (reference sequence). Between the trimmed V and J ends, which lost 2 bases and 2 bases, there was a span of 8 bases. The CDR3 sequence: CASSLVGTYNEQFF. The CDR3 DNA follows: TGTGCCAGCAGCTTAGTCGGGACCTACAATGAGCAGTTCTTC.

This clonotype was found many times. The chain uses TRBV19 and TRBJ2-4; 7 nucleotides agree with TRBD1. The germline V gene encodes CDR1 LNHDA and CDR2 SQIVND (reference sequence). The length of the CDR3 is 17 residues. The V segment lost 5 bases and the J segment 1 base; nucleotides outside the gene matches: 11. Here the CDR3 DNA reads TGTGCCAGTAGTTTCCGGACAGGTCAAAGGGCCAAAAACATTCAGTACTTC. Amino acids: CASSFRTGQRAKNIQYF. Drawing the rest from reference TRBV19 and TRBJ2-4, the complete variable domain is DGGITQSPKYLFRKEGQNVTLSCEQNLNHDAMYWYRQDPGQGLRLIYYSQIVNDFQKGDIAEGYSVSREKKESFPLTVTSAQKNPTAFYLCASSFRTGQRAKNIQYFGAGTRLSVL.

This clonotype was picked up many times. This sequence joins TRBV11-3 and TRBJ2-7; 9 bases match TRBD1. From germline, CDR1 is SGHNT and CDR2 YENEEA. Germline trimming cut 4 bases from V and 4 bases from J; bases unmatched to any gene: 8. The CDR3 sequence is 15 residues long. The CDR3 sequence is CASSWGTGTLYEQYF. The CDR3 nucleotides read TGTGCCAGCAGCTGGGGGACAGGGACCCTTTACGAGCAGTACTTC.

This clonotype came up many times. CDR3: CSVGSQTNTGELFF. The CDR3 coding sequence is TGCAGCGTTGGAAGTCAGACTAACACCGGGGAGCTGTTTTTT. The chain uses TRBV29-1 and TRBJ2-2; no clear D gene. In germline, CDR1 is SQVTM, CDR2 ANQGSEA. This CDR3 contains 14 residues. The V end was cut by 4 bases, the J end by 2 bases, with 11 bases between.

Only a few counts were recorded for this clonotype. The rearrangement uses TRBV9 and TRBJ2-2; no reliable D call. The CDR3 consists of 15 residues. Germline lookup yields CDR1 SGDLS and CDR2 YYNGEE. V lost 0 bases to trimming and J lost 4 bases, with 10 bases between them. Here the CDR3 reads CASSVDQDPTGELFF. The CDR3 DNA reads TGTGCCAGCAGCGTAGATCAGGACCCCACCGGGGAGCTGTTTTTT. The full variable domain, with the rest looked up from reference TRBV9 and TRBJ2-2, is DSGVTQTPKHLITATGQRVTLRCSPRSGDLSVYWYQQSLDQGLQFLIQYYNGEERAKGNILERFSAQQFPDLHSELNLSSLELGDSALYFCASSVDQDPTGELFFGEGSRLTVL.

This clonotype was detected ten times or more. V usage is TRBV12-3 or TRBV12-4 and J usage is TRBJ2-3, with 7 bases lining up with TRBD1. This CDR3 spans 14 amino acids. V lost 6 bases and J lost 6; bases outside the gene matches: 9. CDR3 DNA sequence: TGTGCCAGCAGCCCTTCGACAGGGTTGGATACGCAGTATTTT. It is translated as CASSPSTGLDTQYF.

The sample holds many counts of this clonotype. The V gene is TRBV29-1, the J gene TRBJ1-3, with a weak D call TRBD1 (6 bases). V shed 7 bases and J shed 0 bases, with 16 bases lying between them. The CDR3 sequence is 15 residues long. The germline CDR1 and CDR2 sequences are SQVTM and ANQGSEA. This CDR3 is CSAKQGTGSGNTIYF. DNA for the CDR3: TGCAGCGCAAAACAGGGCACCGGCTCTGGAAACACCATATATTTT.

This clonotype occurred many times. The rearrangement joins TRBV6-1 to TRBJ1-5, with a tentative D call TRBD1 (5 bases). There are 17 residues in the CDR3. V lost 7 bases, J lost 2 bases, and 21 bases lay in between. Germline V gene lookup returns CDR1 MNHNS and CDR2 SASEGT. The CDR3 nucleotides are TGTGCCAGCAACCAGGGACGGCTGATTTCTGGCAATCAGCCCCAGCATTTT. Translation gives CASNQGRLISGNQPQHF.

Comment on this clonotype: A much larger clone differs from this one at a single base, so this may be a read error. V gene TRBV2 combines with J gene TRBJ2-7, with D possibly TRBD2 on 6 matching bases. The germline V gene has CDR1 SNHLY and CDR2 FYNNEI. V lost 4 bases and J 1 base, leaving 11 bases between the germline ends. There are 14 residues in the CDR3. DNA for the CDR3: TGTGCCAGCAGTGGCTGGGACTTGTCCTACGAGCAGTACTTC. Encoded protein: CASSGWDLSYEQYF.

This clonotype was seen a handful of times. This rearrangement joins TRBV6-1 to TRBJ2-1; 8 bases agree with TRBD1. Germline-derived CDR1 and CDR2 are MNHNS and SASEGT. After removal of 2 bases from V and 8 bases from J, the junction contained 5 bases not matched to a gene. The CDR3 spans 14 residues. CDR3 nucleotides: TGTGCCAGCAGTGAATCAACAGGGGGGCATGAGCAGTTCTTC. Its translation is CASSESTGGHEQFF.

This clonotype was seen ten or more times. The chain has TRBV12-3 or TRBV12-4 and TRBJ2-2; 9 bases agree with TRBD2. This CDR3 is built from 16 residues. J lost 1 base, V lost 5 bases, and 5 bases had no gene match. CDR3 region: CASSGSGGLNTGELFF. CDR3 in DNA: TGTGCCAGCAGTGGTAGCGGGGGCTTGAACACCGGGGAGCTGTTTTTT.

As to this clonotype: This CDR3 is missing its conserved last phenylalanine or tryptophan, likely due to a read error. The DNA is left out, because the CDR3 cannot be placed on it with certainty; the CDR3 is given as TCRdb lists it. The genes are TRBV11-2 and TRBJ2-7; TRBD2 is taken as the D call from the table, unchecked against the DNA. The length of the CDR3 is 8 amino acids, counting both ends. Per germline, CDR1 SGHAT and CDR2 FQNNGV. The CDR3 loop is CASSPRAP.

This clonotype was seen a handful of times. V and J are TRBV15 and TRBJ2-2; 9 nucleotides match TRBD2. After removal of 3 bases from V and 3 bases from J, the junction contained 5 bases not matched to a gene. CDR3 length equals 16 residues. Germline loops: CDR1 LNHNV, CDR2 YYDKDF (reference sequence). CDR3 sequence: CATSSRREGHTGELFF. CDR3 in DNA: TGTGCCACCAGCAGTAGGCGGGAGGGCCACACCGGGGAGCTGTTTTTT.

In its sample, this clonotype was seen many times. The CDR3 nucleotides are TGCAGCGGAAGGACTAGCGGGACCTCCGGGGAGCAGTACTTC. It yields the protein CSGRTSGTSGEQYF. V usage is TRBV29-1 and J usage is TRBJ2-7; 12 nucleotides match TRBD2. Looked up from germline, CDR1 is SQVTM and CDR2 is ANQGSEA. The CDR3 is 14 residues long. Trimming removed 7 bases from V and 7 bases from J; junction bases left unmatched: 11.

Notes on this clonotype: This probably arose from a read error, given a far larger clone one base away. This chain uses TRBV12-3 or TRBV12-4 with TRBJ2-1; either TRBD1 or TRBD2 may fit D (5 bases each). The CDR3 covers 14 residues. The V gene lost 5 bases and the J gene lost 10 bases, with 18 bases spanning the gap. The CDR3 DNA sequence: TGTGCCAGCAGTGGGGGACGGGCCCCCTACGAGCAGTTCTTC. This encodes CASSGGRAPYEQFF.

This clonotype was counted many times. The chain has TRBV30 and TRBJ1-5; no clear D. This CDR3 contains 18 residues. Germline V lookup: CDR1 GTSNPN, CDR2 SVGIG (reference sequence). V lost 2 bases, J lost 3 bases, and 23 bases lay in between. The CDR3 DNA reads as TGTGCCTGGAGTTCTATCGGCAGCACACAATTGATCAATCAGCCCCAGCATTTT. As protein: CAWSSIGSTQLINQPQHF.

This clonotype was seen only a few times. A much larger clone lies a single base off, so this may be a read error. The chain links TRBV2 to TRBJ2-1, with 7 bases aligning to TRBD2. With V trimmed by 7 bases and J by 6 bases, 12 bases remained unmatched. CDR3 size: 15 residues. Per germline, CDR1 SNHLY and CDR2 FYNNEI. The CDR3 coding sequence is TGTGCCAGCACCTCTGGCCCACCTAGCGGCAATGAGCAGTTCTTC. As protein: CASTSGPPSGNEQFF.

This clonotype appeared many times. The chain recombines TRBV6-1 with TRBJ1-1; 12 nucleotides agree with TRBD1. The CDR3 totals 17 residues. CDR1 MNHNS and CDR2 SASEGT come from the germline V gene. With V trimmed by 6 bases and J by 10 bases, 18 bases remained unmatched. The CDR3 nucleotides read TGTGCCAGCAGCCCCCTAGCATCCCTGGGACAGGGGGCCGGAGCTTTCTTT. Amino acid sequence: CASSPLASLGQGAGAFF.

This clonotype was detected only a few times. The chain uses TRBV10-1 and TRBJ2-3, with D tentatively TRBD1 or TRBD2 (5 bases each). V was clipped by 9 bases and J by 2 bases, with 27 bases between them. Germline V CDR1 and CDR2: WNHNN, SYGVQD (reference sequence). This CDR3 contains 18 residues. The CDR3 DNA reads TGCGCCAGTCACCTCCAGGCGGCCCCGGGACCGAACACAGATACGCAGTATTTT. Translated: CASHLQAAPGPNTDTQYF.

This chain uses TRBV6-1 with TRBJ1-2, with D maybe TRBD1 (5 bases). Germline CDR1 and CDR2: MNHNS and SASEGT. This CDR3 has 15 amino acids. The V and J ends lost 1 base and 8 bases respectively, with 17 bases between them. The CDR3 is CASSEGGDLPEGYTF. CDR3 sequence (DNA): TGTGCCAGCAGTGAAGGTGGGGACCTCCCGGAGGGCTACACCTTC.